This T cell receptor beta chain was sequenced in a study of blood T cell repertoires in COVID-19. Study overall: Acute and convalescent COVID-19 samples came from the United States, Italy and Spain.

Authors' data handling: Amplification from reference gene primers served as the basis for estimated nucleated cell counts. Sequenced by immunoSEQ multiplex PCR; TCRdb stores in-frame clones only, minus some. The V and J calls and clone size come from that table; D and trimming were worked out from the DNA. The data contain about 160,000 clones, approximately 82% of them seen just once; the ten biggest clones take up approximately 18%. Donors in Cohort 3 counted as recovered after two negative PCRs, clearance, or symptom resolution. In germline, CDR1 is LNHDA, CDR2 SQIVND (reference sequence). CDR3 length equals 14 residues. Trimming removed 1 base at V and 4 bases at J, with 10 bases between.

This receptor was identified in a man aged 60 to 75 who had recovered from COVID-19. This chain links TRBV19 with TRBJ1-1, with no clear D. The specimen was PBMCs or T cells enriched from blood (not recorded which). In DNA form, the CDR3 reads TGTGCCAGTAGTATAGTGGCGGGGAGCACTGAAGCTTTCTTT. This translates into CASSIVAGSTEAFF.